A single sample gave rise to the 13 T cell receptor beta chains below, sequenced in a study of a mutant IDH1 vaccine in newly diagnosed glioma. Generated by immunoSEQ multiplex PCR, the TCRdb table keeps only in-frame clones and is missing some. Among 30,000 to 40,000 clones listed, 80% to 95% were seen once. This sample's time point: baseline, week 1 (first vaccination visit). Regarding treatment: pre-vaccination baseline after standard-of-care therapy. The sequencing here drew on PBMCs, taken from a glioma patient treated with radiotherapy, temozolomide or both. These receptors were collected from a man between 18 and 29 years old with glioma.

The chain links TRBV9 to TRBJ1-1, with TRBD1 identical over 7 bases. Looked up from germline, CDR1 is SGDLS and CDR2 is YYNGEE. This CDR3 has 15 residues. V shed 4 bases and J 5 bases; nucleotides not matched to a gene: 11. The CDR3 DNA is TGTGCCAGCAGCTCCCAGGGGGGGCATGTTACTGAAGCTTTCTTT. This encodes CASSSQGGHVTEAFF.

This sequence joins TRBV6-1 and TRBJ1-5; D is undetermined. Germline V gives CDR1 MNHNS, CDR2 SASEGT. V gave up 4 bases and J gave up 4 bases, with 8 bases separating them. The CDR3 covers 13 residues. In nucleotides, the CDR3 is TGTGCCAGCAGTGGGAGGTCAAATCAGCCCCAGCATTTT. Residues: CASSGRSNQPQHF.

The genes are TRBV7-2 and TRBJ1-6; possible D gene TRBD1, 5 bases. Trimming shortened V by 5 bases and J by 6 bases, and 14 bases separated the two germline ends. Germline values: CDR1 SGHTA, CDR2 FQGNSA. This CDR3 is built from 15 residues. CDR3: CASSLGVRSNSPLHF. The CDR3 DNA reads TGTGCCAGCAGCCTAGGGGTGAGGTCTAATTCACCCCTCCACTTT.

DNA for the CDR3: TGTGCCATGGGGTCCGGCGGTACGCAGTATTTT. It codes for CAMGSGGTQYF. The chain links TRBV10-3 to TRBJ2-3, with D unresolved. This CDR3 contains 11 residues. The ends were cut back, 9 bases at V and 8 bases at J, with 12 bases in the middle. The germline CDR1 and CDR2 sequences are ENHRY and SYGVKD.

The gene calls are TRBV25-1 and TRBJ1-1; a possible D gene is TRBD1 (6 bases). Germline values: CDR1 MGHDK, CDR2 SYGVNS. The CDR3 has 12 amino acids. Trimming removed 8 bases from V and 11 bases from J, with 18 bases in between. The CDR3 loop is CASCQHTGTAFF. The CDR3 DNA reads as TGTGCCAGCTGCCAACATACAGGGACGGCTTTCTTT.

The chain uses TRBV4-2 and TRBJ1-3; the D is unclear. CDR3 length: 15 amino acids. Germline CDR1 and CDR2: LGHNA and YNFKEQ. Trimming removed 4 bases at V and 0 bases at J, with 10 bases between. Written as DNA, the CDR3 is TGTGCCAGCAGCCCGAGAGCGAGCTCTGGAAACACCATATATTTT. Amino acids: CASSPRASSGNTIYF.

The CDR3 here is CASSQITGAEQYF. As DNA, the CDR3 is TGCGCCAGCAGCCAAATTACAGGGGCCGAGCAGTACTTC. The chain links TRBV4-1 to TRBJ2-7, with 7 bases identical to TRBD1. The germline V gene has CDR1 MGHRA and CDR2 YSYEKL. The trim removed 2 bases at V and 6 bases at J, leaving 4 bases unmatched. CDR3 size: 13 residues.

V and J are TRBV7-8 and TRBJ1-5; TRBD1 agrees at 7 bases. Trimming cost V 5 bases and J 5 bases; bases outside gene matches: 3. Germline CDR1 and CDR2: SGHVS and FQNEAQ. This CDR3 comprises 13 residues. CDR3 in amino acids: CASSPDRDQPQHF. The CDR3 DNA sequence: TGTGCCAGCAGCCCTGACAGGGATCAGCCCCAGCATTTT.

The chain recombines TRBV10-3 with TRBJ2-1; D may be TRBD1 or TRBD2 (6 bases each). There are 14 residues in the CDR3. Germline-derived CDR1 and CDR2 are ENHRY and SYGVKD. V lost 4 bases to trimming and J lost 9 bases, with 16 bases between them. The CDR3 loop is CAISASTGALEQFF. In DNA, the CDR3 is TGTGCCATCAGTGCCTCCACGGGGGCCCTTGAGCAGTTCTTC.

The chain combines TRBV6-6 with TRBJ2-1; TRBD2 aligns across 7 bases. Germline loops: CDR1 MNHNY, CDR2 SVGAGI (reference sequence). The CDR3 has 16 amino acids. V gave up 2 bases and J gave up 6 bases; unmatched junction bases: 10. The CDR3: CASSYGASGGRNEQFF. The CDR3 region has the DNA TGTGCCAGCAGTTACGGGGCTAGCGGCGGCCGCAATGAGCAGTTCTTC.

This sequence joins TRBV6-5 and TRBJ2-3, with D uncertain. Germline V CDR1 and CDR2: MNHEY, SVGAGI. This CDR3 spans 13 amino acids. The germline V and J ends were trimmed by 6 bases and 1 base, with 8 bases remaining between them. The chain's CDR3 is CASSSPGTDTQYF. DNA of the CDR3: TGTGCCAGCAGCAGCCCTGGCACAGATACGCAGTATTTT.

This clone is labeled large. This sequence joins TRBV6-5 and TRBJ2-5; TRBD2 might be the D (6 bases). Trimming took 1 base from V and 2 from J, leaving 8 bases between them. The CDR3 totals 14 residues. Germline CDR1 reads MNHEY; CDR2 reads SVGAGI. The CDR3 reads CASSYFGGQETQYF. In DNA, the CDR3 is TGTGCCAGCAGTTACTTTGGGGGGCAAGAGACCCAGTACTTC.

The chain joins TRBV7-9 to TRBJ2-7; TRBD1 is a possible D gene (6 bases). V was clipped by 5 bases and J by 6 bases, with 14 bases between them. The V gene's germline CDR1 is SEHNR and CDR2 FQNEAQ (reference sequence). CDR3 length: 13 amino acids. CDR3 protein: CASSPAGAVEQYF. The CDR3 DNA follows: TGTGCCAGCAGCCCCGCAGGGGCAGTCGAGCAGTACTTC.